The 30 T cell receptor beta chains below all came from one sample that was sequenced in a study of Ad26.COV2.S vaccination and SARS-CoV-2 variants. Treatment noted: over 15 received Ad26.COV2.S at low or high dose, single or two shots; a few received placebo; per-sample allocation not given. Day 63 after the first injection of vaccine or placebo was the sampling time. Only in-frame clones appear in the TCRdb table, and some are missing; sequencing was by immunoSEQ multiplex PCR. This table has around 340,000 clones, 88% appearing once. The specimen comprised peripheral blood, sampled in a trial of Ad26.COV2.S vaccine versus placebo. The receptors originated from a person aged 18-65 years who received the Ad26.COV2.S COVID-19 vaccine or a placebo.

The CDR3 loop reads CASSIVLAGGRNEQFF. The CDR3 DNA is TGTGCCAGCAGCATAGTACTAGCGGGAGGACGTAATGAGCAGTTCTTC. The chain joins TRBV11-3 to TRBJ2-1; 12 bases line up with TRBD2. The V gene end was trimmed by 5 bases and the J gene end by 7 bases; junction bases not matched to a gene: 9. Germline V lookup: CDR1 SGHNT, CDR2 YENEEA. The CDR3 spans 16 residues.

This chain uses TRBV6-5 with TRBJ1-1; tentatively, D is TRBD1 (5 bases). V was pared by 10 bases and J by 5 bases, with 14 bases between. This CDR3 is built from 12 residues. CDR1 MNHEY and CDR2 SVGAGI come from the germline V gene. The DNA for the CDR3 is TGTGCCACCACTCGGGGGGGGACTGAAGCTTTCTTT. Translation: CATTRGGTEAFF.

This clone came up a few times. The chain uses TRBV30 and TRBJ1-1; the D is unclear. CDR3 length: 12 amino acids. V shed 4 bases and J shed 8 bases, with 14 bases lying between them. Germline CDR1 and CDR2: GTSNPN and SVGIG (reference sequence). CDR3 coding DNA: TGTGCCTGGAAGGACTCTCCTGAGGAAGCTTTCTTT. The encoded protein is CAWKDSPEEAFF.

This chain uses TRBV4-3 with TRBJ2-2, with D possibly TRBD2 on 7 matching bases. With 0 bases removed from V and 1 base from J, the gap between germline ends came to 12 bases. Germline V lookup: CDR1 LGHNA, CDR2 YSLEER. The CDR3 extends over 17 amino acids. The CDR3 reads CASSQDPGGGNTGELFF. In DNA form, the CDR3 reads TGCGCCAGCAGCCAAGATCCGGGGGGCGGGAACACCGGGGAGCTGTTTTTT.

This clone was seen just once. The chain employs TRBV30 and TRBJ2-7; D remains unclear. This CDR3 comprises 12 residues. Looked up from germline, CDR1 is GTSNPN and CDR2 is SVGIG (reference sequence). Trimming took off 6 bases at V and 3 bases at J, with 12 bases between the two ends. The CDR3 DNA sequence: TGTGCCTGTCAAATTACCGTCTACGAGCAGTACTTC. It is translated as CACQITVYEQYF.

This chain uses TRBV5-1 with TRBJ2-6; 10 bases match TRBD2. This CDR3 region has 17 residues. V was clipped by 1 base and J by 0 bases; unmatched bases: 1. Per germline, CDR1 SGHRS and CDR2 YFSETQ. Here the CDR3 reads CASSLPSGSSGANVLTF. DNA of the CDR3: TGCGCCAGCAGCTTGCCTAGCGGGAGCTCTGGGGCCAACGTCCTGACTTTC.

The chain carries TRBV29-1 and TRBJ2-7, with D possibly TRBD1 on 6 matching bases. Trimming cost V 7 bases and J 3 bases, with 16 bases left between them. Per the germline V gene, CDR1 is SQVTM and CDR2 is ANQGSEA. The CDR3 extends over 13 amino acids. The CDR3 here is CSATTGLSYEQYF. CDR3 DNA sequence: TGCAGCGCCACTACAGGGTTGAGCTACGAGCAGTACTTC.

This clone was recorded once. The J gene is TRBJ1-3, the V gene TRBV6-5; TRBD1 matches 11 bases. This CDR3 contains 13 residues. Germline lookup yields CDR1 MNHEY and CDR2 SVGAGI. V dropped 6 bases and J dropped 7; count of bases not matched to a gene: 2. The CDR3 region is CASRRDRGNTIYF. In DNA form, the CDR3 reads TGTGCCAGCAGGCGGGACAGGGGGAACACCATATATTTT.

This clone was picked up one time. V usage is TRBV27 and J usage is TRBJ2-7; no clear D gene. The germline gives CDR1 MNHEY, CDR2 SMNVEV (reference sequence). Trimming removed 5 bases at V and 5 bases at J, with 19 bases between. There are 15 residues in the CDR3. The DNA of the CDR3 is TGTGCCAGCAGTGGAAGGTTGGGTTCATTCCACGAGCAGTACTTC. Its translation: CASSGRLGSFHEQYF.

V and J are TRBV9 and TRBJ2-1; 10 bases align to TRBD2. Germline V lookup: CDR1 SGDLS, CDR2 YYNGEE. Trimming cost V 2 bases and J 4 bases; bases outside gene matches: 3. The CDR3 sequence is 15 residues long. The CDR3 loop reads CASSVERGGYNEQFF. CDR3 nucleotide sequence: TGTGCCAGCAGCGTCGAGCGGGGGGGTTACAATGAGCAGTTCTTC.

The V gene is TRBV7-8, the J gene TRBJ1-5; no definite D call. The CDR3 has 15 amino acids. V lost 2 bases and J 0 bases, leaving 8 bases between the germline ends. CDR1 and CDR2 from the germline V gene are SGHVS and FQNEAQ. As DNA, the CDR3 is TGTGCCAGCAGCTTACGGGTGGGTAGCAATCAGCCCCAGCATTTT. Protein sequence: CASSLRVGSNQPQHF.

The rearrangement links TRBV25-1 to TRBJ1-2; D gene ambiguous. The CDR3 totals 14 residues. V dropped 4 bases and J dropped 4 bases, with 13 bases sitting between them. Per germline, CDR1 MGHDK and CDR2 SYGVNS. This chain's CDR3 is CASSVGQSSYGYTF. CDR3 bases: TGTGCCAGCAGTGTAGGCCAATCGAGCTATGGCTACACCTTC.

The chain joins TRBV5-1 to TRBJ2-2; 8 bases agree with TRBD1. The CDR3 is 16 amino acids. V lost 4 bases to trimming and J lost 6 bases; unmatched junction nucleotides: 11. Germline CDR1 is SGHRS and CDR2 is YFSETQ. The CDR3 sequence: CASSEQTGAIPGELFF. CDR3 in DNA: TGCGCCAGCAGCGAGCAGACAGGGGCCATTCCCGGGGAGCTGTTTTTT. Full variable domain (missing parts from reference TRBV5-1 and TRBJ2-2): KAGVTQTPRYLIKTRGQQVTLSCSPISGHRSVSWYQQTPGQGLQFLFEYFSETQRNKGNFPGRFSGRQFSNSRSEMNVSTLELGDSALYLCASSEQTGAIPGELFFGEGSRLTVL.

The CDR3 DNA reads TGTGCCAGCAGCTTAGGCCAAGAGAATTGGGCTTTCTTT. Translated: CASSLGQENWAFF. The chain joins TRBV7-9 to TRBJ1-1; no clear D gene. The germline gives CDR1 SEHNR, CDR2 FQNEAQ (reference sequence). The CDR3 extends over 13 amino acids. Trimming removed 1 base at V and 11 bases at J, with 14 bases between.

The chain combines TRBV6-2 or TRBV6-3 with TRBJ2-5; 11 bases agree with TRBD2. The V gene end was trimmed by 5 bases and the J gene end by 3 bases; junction bases not matched to a gene: 5. This CDR3 has 15 residues. Germline-derived CDR1 and CDR2 are MNHEY and SVGEGT. Written as DNA, the CDR3 is TGTGCCAGCAGTAGCGGACTAGCGGGTAAAGAGACCCAGTACTTC. Translating it yields CASSSGLAGKETQYF.

With respect to this clone: This sample also contains other DNA sequences that code for the same CDR3. The chain has TRBV7-3 and TRBJ1-2, with D possibly matching TRBD1 (5 bases). The V end was cut by 5 bases, the J end by 2 bases, with 9 bases between. The length of the CDR3 is 13 residues. Germline values: CDR1 SGHTA, CDR2 FQGTGA. The CDR3 loop is CASSPDRNYGYTF. The CDR3 DNA sequence: TGTGCCAGCAGCCCTGACAGAAACTATGGCTACACCTTC.

The DNA for the CDR3 is TGTGCCAGCAGCCGGGTGGACTTCAGCTCTGGAAACACCATATATTTT. This translates into CASSRVDFSSGNTIYF. This chain links TRBV14 with TRBJ1-3; D call uncertain. V lost 4 bases, J lost 0 bases, and 13 bases lay in between. This CDR3 has 16 residues. In germline, CDR1 is SGHDN, CDR2 FVKESK.

This chain uses TRBV28 with TRBJ1-2, with a possible D match to TRBD1 (5 bases). This CDR3 comprises 13 residues. Germline loops: CDR1 MDHEN, CDR2 SYDVKM. V gave up 6 bases and J gave up 5 bases, with 13 bases separating them. CDR3 DNA: TGTGCCAGCAGCCCTGACAGACAGTATGGCTACACCTTC. Its translation: CASSPDRQYGYTF.

The chain carries TRBV6-5 and TRBJ2-3; maybe TRBD2 (6 bases). Trimming pared 2 bases from V and 3 bases from J, leaving 9 bases between. This CDR3 has 14 amino acids. Germline assignment: CDR1 MNHEY and CDR2 SVGAGI. The CDR3 loop reads CASSYGEATDTQYF. In DNA form, the CDR3 reads TGTGCCAGCAGTTACGGGGAGGCAACAGATACGCAGTATTTT.

This clone is a singleton in its sample. The chain has TRBV4-3 and TRBJ2-6; tentatively, D is TRBD1 (6 bases). Trimming shortened V by 3 bases and J by 0 bases, and 12 bases separated the two germline ends. Germline CDR1 reads LGHNA; CDR2 reads YSLEER. This CDR3 spans 17 amino acids. The CDR3 nucleotides are TGCGCCAGCAGCCAGGAACAGGGAACCTCTGGGGCCAACGTCCTGACTTTC. This sequence encodes CASSQEQGTSGANVLTF.

The genes are TRBV15 and TRBJ1-2; 9 bases are shared with TRBD1. This CDR3 is 16 amino acids long. Germline V gives CDR1 LNHNV, CDR2 YYDKDF (reference sequence). The V segment lost 0 bases and the J segment 8 bases; nucleotides outside the gene matches: 10. The CDR3 loop reads CATSRDMRTGVSGYTF. CDR3 DNA: TGTGCCACCAGCAGAGATATGAGGACAGGGGTAAGCGGCTACACCTTC.

This sequence joins TRBV18 and TRBJ1-2, with D perhaps matching TRBD1 (5 bases). Germline CDR1 is KGHSH and CDR2 is LQKENI. This CDR3 has 17 residues. V was cut by 2 bases and J by 4 bases, with 20 bases left in between. CDR3 nucleotides: TGTGCCAGCTCACCAATGCCCCCCAGGGACCGCTTCTATGGCTACACCTTC. It is translated as CASSPMPPRDRFYGYTF.

Here the CDR3 reads CASSEDIPYNEQFF. As DNA, the CDR3 is TGTGCCAGCAGCGAGGACATTCCCTACAATGAGCAGTTCTTC. J is TRBJ2-1 and V is TRBV9, with D perhaps matching TRBD1 (5 bases). The CDR3 sequence is 14 residues long. Trimming stripped 3 bases from V and 2 bases from J, with 9 bases between. The germline CDR1 and CDR2 sequences are SGDLS and YYNGEE.

In DNA form, the CDR3 reads TGTGCCAGCAGCTTAGCGGACCGAGGGGGCGAGCAGTACTTC. Encoded protein: CASSLADRGGEQYF. The chain has TRBV7-9 and TRBJ2-7; weak D call: TRBD1 (6 bases). The CDR3 consists of 14 residues. Germline V gene lookup returns CDR1 SEHNR and CDR2 FQNEAQ (reference sequence). V was trimmed by 0 bases and J by 6 bases, leaving 12 bases between them.

The chain uses TRBV11-2 and TRBJ1-1; no definite D call. The V and J ends lost 2 bases and 3 bases respectively, with 13 bases between them. Germline CDR1 is SGHAT and CDR2 is FQNNGV. The CDR3 runs to 15 residues. CDR3 residues: CASSLNYGVDTEAFF. The CDR3 bases are TGTGCCAGCAGCTTAAACTATGGGGTCGACACTGAAGCTTTCTTT.

The gene calls are TRBV7-3 and TRBJ1-1, with a possible D match to TRBD1 (5 bases). The CDR3 has 16 amino acids. V lost 2 bases, J lost 1 base, and 14 bases lay in between. Germline values: CDR1 SGHTA, CDR2 FQGTGA. The CDR3: CASSLRAAGTNTEAFF. The DNA of the CDR3 is TGTGCCAGCAGCTTACGGGCGGCGGGGACGAACACTGAAGCTTTCTTT.

This clone occurred once. The genes are TRBV12-5 and TRBJ1-2, with TRBD1 matching over 7 bases. The CDR3 covers 12 residues. With 0 bases clipped from V and 8 bases from J, the junction kept 0 bases outside the gene matches. Germline assignment: CDR1 LGHNT and CDR2 FRNRAP. As DNA, the CDR3 is TGTGCTAGTGGTTTGGTACAGGGGGGCTACACCTTC. It encodes CASGLVQGGYTF.

J is TRBJ2-4 and V is TRBV19, with D perhaps TRBD1 (5 bases). The CDR3 has 20 amino acids. CDR1 is LNHDA, CDR2 SQIVND, per germline (reference sequence). Trimming left V 3 bases short and J 0 bases short, with 24 bases between. The CDR3 spells CASSISGSSFGQLAKNIQYF. In nucleotides, the CDR3 is TGTGCCAGTAGTATTAGTGGCAGCAGTTTCGGACAACTAGCCAAAAACATTCAGTACTTC.

The chain combines TRBV6-6 with TRBJ2-7; perhaps TRBD1 as D (5 bases). The CDR3 has 14 amino acids. V gave up 2 bases and J gave up 3 bases, with 11 bases separating them. CDR1 is MNHNY and CDR2 is SVGAGI in the germline V gene (reference sequence). This chain's CDR3 is CASSYGQGGYEQYF. For the CDR3, the DNA is TGTGCCAGCAGTTACGGGCAGGGTGGCTACGAGCAGTACTTC.

This chain links TRBV6-2 or TRBV6-3 with TRBJ1-3, with a weak D call TRBD1 (5 bases). Germline assignment: CDR1 MNHEY and CDR2 SVGEGT. V gave up 0 bases and J gave up 4 bases, with 13 bases separating them. The CDR3 extends over 16 amino acids. CDR3 nucleotides: TGTGCCAGCAGTTACTCGGGGACCGTCGCGGGAAACACCATATATTTT. Encoded protein: CASSYSGTVAGNTIYF.